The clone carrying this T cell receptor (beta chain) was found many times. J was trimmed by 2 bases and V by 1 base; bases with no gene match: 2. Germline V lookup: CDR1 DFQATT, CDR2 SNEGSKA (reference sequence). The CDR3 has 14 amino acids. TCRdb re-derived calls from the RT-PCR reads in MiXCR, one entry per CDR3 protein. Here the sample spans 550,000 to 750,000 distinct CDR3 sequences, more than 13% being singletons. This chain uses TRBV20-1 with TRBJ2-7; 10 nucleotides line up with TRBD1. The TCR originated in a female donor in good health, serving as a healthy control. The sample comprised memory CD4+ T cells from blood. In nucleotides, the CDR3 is TGCAGTGCTAGAGGCGGGACAGGGGCCTACGAGCAGTACTTC. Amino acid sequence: CSARGGTGAYEQYF.